This TCR beta chain was obtained from a study of cytotoxic CD8 clonotypes in ibrutinib-treated CLL. Across the study: Overall, some 25 responses were partial and 2 complete; following median approximately 73 months, roughly 14 patients stayed remitted and some 12 progressed.

From germline, CDR1 is GTSNPN and CDR2 SVGIG (reference sequence). V shed 3 bases and J 8 bases; nucleotides not matched to a gene: 11. The CDR3 spans 16 residues. Clones were sequenced by immunoSEQ multiplex PCR, and TCRdb holds only the in-frame ones, with some missing. The data show some 92,000 clones, approximately 77% seen once. This TCR was recovered from a human donor with chronic lymphocytic leukemia. This specimen was PBMCs, taken after 24 months of ibrutinib treatment. The chain combines TRBV30 with TRBJ2-3, with 13 bases aligning to TRBD2. The CDR3, as DNA: TGTGCCTGGAGCCGAACTAGCGGGAGGGCCGGAGGTACGCAGTATTTT. As protein: CAWSRTSGRAGGTQYF.